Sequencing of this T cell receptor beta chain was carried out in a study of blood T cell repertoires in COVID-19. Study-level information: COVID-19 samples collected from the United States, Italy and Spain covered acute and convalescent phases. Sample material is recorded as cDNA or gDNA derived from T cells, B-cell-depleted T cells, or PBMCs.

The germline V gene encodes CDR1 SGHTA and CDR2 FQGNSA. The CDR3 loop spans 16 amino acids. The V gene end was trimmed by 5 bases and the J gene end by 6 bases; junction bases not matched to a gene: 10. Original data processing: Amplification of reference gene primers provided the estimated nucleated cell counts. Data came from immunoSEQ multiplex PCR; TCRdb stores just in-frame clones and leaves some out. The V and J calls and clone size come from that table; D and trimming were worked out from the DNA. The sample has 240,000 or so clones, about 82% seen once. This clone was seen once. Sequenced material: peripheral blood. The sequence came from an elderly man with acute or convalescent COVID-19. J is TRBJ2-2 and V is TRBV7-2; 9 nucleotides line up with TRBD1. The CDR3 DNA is TGTGCCAGCAGCCGTGAGGACAGGGGTTACGCCGGGGAGCTGTTTTTT. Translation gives CASSREDRGYAGELFF.